Presented here are 9 T cell receptor beta chains from one specimen sequenced in a study of Ad26.COV2.S vaccination and SARS-CoV-2 variants (dated by TCRdb to about 2021). The method was the immunoSEQ multiplex PCR assay. This immuneACCESS table, as held by TCRdb, lists in-frame sequences with V and J called but not all clones. Of the missing ones, under half trace to an unresolved V gene in checked studies; the others have no known cause. The table for this sample lists approximately 400,000 clones; about 92% of them were counted only once. About 3.9% of the sample is held by the ten biggest clonotypes. The time point label of this sample denotes: individuals recovered from natural SARS-CoV-2 infection. The sample in question was peripheral blood, obtained after recovery from COVID-19. Receptors originate from a human donor who had recovered from COVID-19.

The chain uses TRBV7-8 and TRBJ1-1; no definite D call. The CDR3 spans 15 residues. The germline V and J ends were trimmed by 3 bases and 1 base, with 12 bases remaining between them. Germline V CDR1 and CDR2: SGHVS, FQNEAQ. The CDR3 loop reads CASSFPGMGNTEAFF. For the CDR3, the DNA is TGTGCCAGCAGCTTTCCGGGGATGGGGAACACTGAAGCTTTCTTT.

This clone was detected only once. This rearrangement joins TRBV5-1 to TRBJ1-6, with D uncertain. The V gene's germline CDR1 is SGHRS and CDR2 YFSETQ. This CDR3 is 13 amino acids long. V dropped 6 bases and J dropped 10 bases, with 14 bases sitting between them. The CDR3 loop is CASKEGEGSPLHF. In DNA form, the CDR3 reads TGCGCCAGCAAGGAGGGCGAGGGCTCACCCCTCCACTTT. Supplemented by reference TRBV5-1 and TRBJ1-6, the full variable domain reads KAGVTQTPRYLIKTRGQQVTLSCSPISGHRSVSWYQQTPGQGLQFLFEYFSETQRNKGNFPGRFSGRQFSNSRSEMNVSTLELGDSALYLCASKEGEGSPLHFGNGTRLTVT.

This clone was picked up one time. The J gene is TRBJ1-6, the V gene TRBV5-1; D is uncertain. V lost 0 bases and J 7 bases, leaving 11 bases between the germline ends. Germline V gene lookup returns CDR1 SGHRS and CDR2 YFSETQ. CDR3 length: 15 amino acids. The CDR3 coding sequence is TGCGCCAGCAGCTTGGCCAACGTAGGCAATTCACCCCTCCACTTT. Protein sequence: CASSLANVGNSPLHF. Based on the CDR3 plus reference TRBV5-1 and TRBJ1-6, the full variable domain is KAGVTQTPRYLIKTRGQQVTLSCSPISGHRSVSWYQQTPGQGLQFLFEYFSETQRNKGNFPGRFSGRQFSNSRSEMNVSTLELGDSALYLCASSLANVGNSPLHFGNGTRLTVT.

The CDR3 DNA reads as TGTGCCAGCAGCTTAGCGTTGAATAGCGGGGGCCCCGAGACCCAGTACTTC. Translating it yields CASSLALNSGGPETQYF. The V and J genes are TRBV7-6 and TRBJ2-5; 9 nucleotides line up with TRBD2. The CDR3 loop spans 17 amino acids. Looked up from germline, CDR1 is SGHVS and CDR2 is FNYEAQ. V lost 0 bases, J lost 5 bases, and 10 bases stayed unmatched. Full variable domain (missing parts from reference TRBV7-6 and TRBJ2-5): GAGVSQSPRYKVTKRGQDVALRCDPISGHVSLYWYRQALGQGPEFLTYFNYEAQQDKSGLPNDRFSAERPEGSISTLTIQRTEQRDSAMYRCASSLALNSGGPETQYFGPGTRLLVL.

The chain employs TRBV6-1 and TRBJ2-1; tentative D call: TRBD1 (6 bases). Trimming pared 2 bases from V and 8 bases from J, leaving 19 bases between. This CDR3 is 16 amino acids long. Looked up from germline, CDR1 is MNHNS and CDR2 is SASEGT. CDR3 residues: CASSEPGQLYNDEQFF. The DNA for the CDR3 is TGTGCCAGCAGTGAACCAGGACAGCTATACAATGATGAGCAGTTCTTC.

The rearrangement links TRBV29-1 to TRBJ1-6; D perhaps matches TRBD1 (5 bases). This CDR3 has 13 amino acids. Trimming left V 7 bases short and J 9 bases short, with 16 bases between. Germline V gives CDR1 SQVTM, CDR2 ANQGSEA. The CDR3 DNA reads TGCAGCGCCGCCGGGGCAATGGGTTCACCCCTCCACTTT. Protein product: CSAAGAMGSPLHF.

The chain uses TRBV2 and TRBJ1-1, with 8 bases fitting TRBD1. CDR1 and CDR2 (germline): SNHLY, FYNNEI. V lost 6 bases and J lost 3; bases outside the gene matches: 9. This CDR3 is built from 15 residues. CDR3 region: CASSQGQGADTEAFF. CDR3 nucleotides: TGTGCCAGCAGCCAGGGCCAGGGGGCGGACACTGAAGCTTTCTTT.

This sequence joins TRBV5-1 and TRBJ2-5; D is unclear. V lost 2 bases and J 0 bases, leaving 11 bases between the germline ends. The CDR3 runs to 15 residues. Looked up from germline, CDR1 is SGHRS and CDR2 is YFSETQ. The CDR3 DNA reads as TGCGCCAGCAGCTTAATACGTGGGTACCAAGAGACCCAGTACTTC. It encodes CASSLIRGYQETQYF.

V is TRBV7-2 and J is TRBJ2-7; the match to TRBD1 covers 10 bases. Germline CDR1 and CDR2: SGHTA and FQGNSA. The CDR3 contains 15 residues. With V trimmed by 5 bases and J by 5 bases, 9 bases remained unmatched. The CDR3 spells CASSQTGTGVNEQYF. In DNA, the CDR3 is TGTGCCAGCAGCCAAACGGGGACAGGGGTGAACGAGCAGTACTTC.